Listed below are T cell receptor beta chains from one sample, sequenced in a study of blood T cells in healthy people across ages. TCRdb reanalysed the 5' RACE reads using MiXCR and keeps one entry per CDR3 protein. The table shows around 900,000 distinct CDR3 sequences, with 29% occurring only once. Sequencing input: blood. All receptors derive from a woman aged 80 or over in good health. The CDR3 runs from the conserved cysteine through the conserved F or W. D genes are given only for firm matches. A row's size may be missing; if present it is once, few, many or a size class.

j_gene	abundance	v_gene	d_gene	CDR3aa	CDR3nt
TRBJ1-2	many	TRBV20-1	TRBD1	CSAEGQGVSYGYTF	TGCAGTGCTGAAGGACAGGGGGTATCCTATGGCTACACCTTC
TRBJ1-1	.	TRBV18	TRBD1	CASSPLGQPNTEAFF	TGTGCCAGCTCACCACTGGGACAGCCGAACACTGAAGCTTTCTTT
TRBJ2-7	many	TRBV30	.	CASPGVEQYF	TGTGCCAGCCCGGGGGTCGAGCAGTACTTC
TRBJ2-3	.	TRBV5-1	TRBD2	CASSLSSGARFGDTQYF	TGCGCCAGCAGCCTGTCAAGCGGGGCGCGATTTGGAGATACGCAGTATTTT
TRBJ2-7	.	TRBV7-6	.	CASTRQDLSEQYF	TGTGCCAGCACCCGACAGGATTTAAGCGAGCAGTACTTC
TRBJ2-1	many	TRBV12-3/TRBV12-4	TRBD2	CAVLSGGADEQFF	TGTGCAGTCCTTAGCGGGGGGGCGGATGAGCAGTTCTTC
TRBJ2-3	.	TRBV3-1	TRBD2	CASSQDVGGAYVDTQYF	TGTGCCAGCAGCCAAGATGTCGGGGGGGCCTACGTGGATACGCAGTATTTT
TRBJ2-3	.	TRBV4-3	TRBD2	CASSQDRLAGGATQYF	TGCGCCAGCAGCCAAGATCGACTAGCGGGAGGAGCTACGCAGTATTTT
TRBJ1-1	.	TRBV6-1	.	CASSAGWTEAFF	TGTGCAAGCAGTGCAGGGTGGACTGAAGCTTTCTTT
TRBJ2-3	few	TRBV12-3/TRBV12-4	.	CASSSISDDTQYF	TGTGCCAGCTCCTCAATTAGCGACGATACGCAGTATTTT
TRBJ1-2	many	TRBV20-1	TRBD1	CSATDRGRGGYTF	TGCAGTGCTACCGACAGGGGGCGGGGCGGCTACACCTTC
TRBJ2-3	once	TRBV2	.	CAFLLGGISSDTQYF	TGTGCCTTCCTGTTGGGGGGAATTAGTTCAGATACGCAGTATTTT
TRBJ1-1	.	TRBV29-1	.	CSVEDQLGGAEAFF	TGCAGCGTTGAAGATCAACTTGGGGGCGCTGAAGCTTTCTTT
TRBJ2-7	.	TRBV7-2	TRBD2	CASSGLLLAADNEQYF	TGTGCCAGCAGCGGTCTACTACTAGCGGCGGACAATGAGCAGTACTTC
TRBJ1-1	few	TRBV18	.	CASSPSFQAMNTEAFF	TGTGCCAGCTCACCCTCGTTTCAGGCCATGAACACTGAAGCTTTCTTT